These 5 T cell receptor beta chains came from one sample sequenced in a study of blood T cell repertoires in COVID-19. Assay: immunoSEQ multiplex PCR; the TCRdb copy retains only in-frame clones and omits some. The data show about 170,000 clones, about 87% seen once. The sample comprised peripheral blood. The receptors derive from a man in his 60s with acute or convalescent COVID-19.

The chain recombines TRBV27 with TRBJ1-1; tentative D call: TRBD1 (5 bases). Deletions cut 6 bases from V and 6 bases from J, with 8 bases between. This CDR3 is built from 11 residues. The germline gives CDR1 MNHEY, CDR2 SMNVEV (reference sequence). Written as DNA, the CDR3 is TGTGCCAGCAGGTTCAGGGCTGAAGCTTTCTTT. Translation gives CASRFRAEAFF.

This clone was observed a handful of times. J is TRBJ1-3 and V is TRBV5-1; D is uncertain. V was trimmed by 4 bases and J by 0 bases, leaving 14 bases between them. The CDR3 has 16 amino acids. Germline V CDR1 and CDR2: SGHRS, YFSETQ. CDR3 residues: CASSRGTASSGNTIYF. DNA for the CDR3: TGCGCCAGCAGCCGGGGTACAGCAAGCTCTGGAAACACCATATATTTT.

The chain joins TRBV6-2 or TRBV6-3 to TRBJ1-6, with 10 nucleotides matching TRBD1. There are 16 residues in the CDR3. Germline V lookup: CDR1 MNHEY, CDR2 SVGEGT. V shed 2 bases and J 9 bases; nucleotides not matched to a gene: 7. The CDR3 loop reads CASSYPRTGGGSPLHF. CDR3 in DNA: TGTGCCAGCAGTTACCCAAGGACAGGGGGAGGTTCACCCCTCCACTTT.

This rearrangement joins TRBV30 to TRBJ1-2; D possibly corresponds to TRBD1 (6 bases). Germline CDR1 reads GTSNPN; CDR2 reads SVGIG (reference sequence). V was cut by 2 bases and J by 5 bases, with 18 bases left in between. This CDR3 comprises 15 residues. The DNA of the CDR3 is TGTGCCTGGAGTCCACGGGACACCTTCCGATATGGCTACACCTTC. Its translation: CAWSPRDTFRYGYTF.

The gene calls are TRBV24-1 and TRBJ2-3, with a weak D call TRBD1 (6 bases). Germline V gene data show CDR1 as KGHDR and CDR2 as SFDVKD. The CDR3 contains 17 residues. Trimming shortened V by 0 bases and J by 0 bases, and 12 bases separated the two germline ends. This chain's CDR3 is CATSDLQGRSSTDTQYF. The CDR3, as DNA: TGTGCCACCAGTGATTTGCAGGGGCGGTCTAGCACAGATACGCAGTATTTT.